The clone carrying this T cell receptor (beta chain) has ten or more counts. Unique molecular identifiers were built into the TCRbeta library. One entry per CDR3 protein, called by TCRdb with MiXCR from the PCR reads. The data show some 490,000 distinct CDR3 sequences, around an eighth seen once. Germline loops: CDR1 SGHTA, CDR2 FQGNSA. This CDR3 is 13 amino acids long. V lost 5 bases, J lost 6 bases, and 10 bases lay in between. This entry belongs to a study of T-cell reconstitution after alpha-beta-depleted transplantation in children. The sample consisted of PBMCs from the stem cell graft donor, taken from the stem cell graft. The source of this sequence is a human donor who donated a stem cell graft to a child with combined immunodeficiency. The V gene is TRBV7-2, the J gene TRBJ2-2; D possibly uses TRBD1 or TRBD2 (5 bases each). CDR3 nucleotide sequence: TGTGCCAGCAGCCCCCTGGGGGCCGGGGAGCTGTTTTTT. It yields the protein CASSPLGAGELFF. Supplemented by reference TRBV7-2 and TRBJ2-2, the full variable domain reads GAGVSQSPSNKVTEKGKDVELRCDPISGHTALYWYRQSLGQGLEFLIYFQGNSAPDKSGLPSDRFSAERTGGSVSTLTIQRTQQEDSAVYLCASSPLGAGELFFGEGSRLTVL.